This paragraph reports one TCR beta chain. Many counts were recorded for this clonotype. Its antigen is unknown. No per-base quality is available; no much larger clone lies one base away. This sample is part of a study of blood T cells in healthy people across ages (dated by TCRdb to about 2015). Background on the whole study: In model experiments, roughly one uniquely barcoded TCR beta cDNA molecule per two T cells was captured by template switching. Age-related changes in TCR beta repertoire diversity were measured in the study by deep sequencing normalized with unique cDNA molecular identifiers. Four age groups were formed from the donors: young (average about 17 years), middle-aged (just under 40), aged (around 68) and long-lived (roughly 81). Two additional independent replicas of 1 million unique cDNA reads from the same blood draw were analyzed for two donors (one aged 18 to 29 and one aged 80 or older). To avoid experimental bias, donors of different ages were randomly spread across the sequencing lanes.

Broader findings and caveats from the paper: Observed TCR beta diversity correlated strongly with the percentage of naive T cells measured by flow cytometry. Because donor CMV infection status was unknown, age-related changes in expanded clonotypes were potentially confounded. Because profiling used bulk unsorted PBMCs, naive and antigen-experienced compartments could not be compared conclusively. Compared with the aged group, the long-lived group had more naive CD4+ T cells, fewer expanded clones and increased TCR diversity, suggesting age selection. As age increased, observed TCR beta diversity per million T cells dropped in a roughly linear way, and a significant reduction was already evident by age roughly 40. Estimates of total diversity based on one million sequenced T cells were regarded as lower bounds and as underestimates.

The method behind the library was 5' RACE. Sequencer: Illumina HiSeq 2500. The second PCR ran for roughly 6 to 11 cycles and used a J-beta primer mix along with a sample-barcoded 5' primer. Each TCR beta cDNA molecule received a unique molecular identifier from a template-switch 5' adaptor carrying 12 random nucleotides. Each sample yielded at least 3 million CDR3-containing paired-end reads. The Mint cDNA synthesis kit, primed by a TRBC-specific oligonucleotide, was used to synthesize first-strand cDNA from all RNA. Following uracil-DNA glycosylase treatment, a first 18-cycle PCR with universal primers M1SS and BC2_uni_R was performed on all cDNA. Concerning the study's data processing: For normalization, 1 million high-quality reads were randomly selected from each sample, with every read carrying a distinct molecular identifier. Instead of being binned into consensus sequences, reads that shared molecular identifiers were thrown out. MiTCR, run with a Q25 quality threshold and the strictest error-elimination algorithm, handled CDR3 identification, clonotype clustering and error correction. A nonparametric unseen species model with Euler transformation was used to estimate a lower bound on total TCR beta diversity. The public sequencing data were trimmed at Q25 with fastp and processed into clonotypes with MiXCR by TCRdb, which kept only in-frame beta chains. Rows with one shared CDR3 protein collapse into an entry with the most common genes and DNA. TCRdb assigned the V and J calls; the authors' analysis was not used. Present in this sample are 650,000 to 1,000,000 distinct CDR3 sequences, less than 60% of which were seen just once. Jointly, the top ten make up 18% of the sample.

Systemically healthy Caucasian individuals from Russia, 35 to 50 in total and aged about 6 to 95 years, were included as donors. About 9.1 milliliters of peripheral blood were collected from each donor into EDTA-treated Vacutainer tubes. Ficoll-Paque density-gradient centrifugation was used to isolate PBMCs, with at least 6.5 million obtained per sample. Trizol reagent was used to extract total RNA from PBMCs, with at least 5.5 micrograms per sample. For every donor, flow cytometry on a PBMC aliquot measured the percentage of naive CD45RAhigh/CD27high T cells. Counted from cysteine to phenylalanine, this CDR3 has 14 amino acids. Solely the CDR3 DNA is kept, with 42 bases framed from the first base. V lost 5 bases and J lost 2 bases, and the count of bases not matched to a germline gene is 6. Looking up the germline V gene (reference sequence) yields CDR1 DFQATT and CDR2 SNEGSKA.

The sample taken for sequencing was blood. The source of this sequence is an elderly man in good health. The chain links TRBV20-1 with TRBJ2-7, with 10 junctional bases fitting TRBD1. Read as DNA, the sequence is TGCAGTGCTCAAAGACAGGGGGCCCCCTACGAGCAGTACTTC. Its protein product is CSAQRQGAPYEQYF.